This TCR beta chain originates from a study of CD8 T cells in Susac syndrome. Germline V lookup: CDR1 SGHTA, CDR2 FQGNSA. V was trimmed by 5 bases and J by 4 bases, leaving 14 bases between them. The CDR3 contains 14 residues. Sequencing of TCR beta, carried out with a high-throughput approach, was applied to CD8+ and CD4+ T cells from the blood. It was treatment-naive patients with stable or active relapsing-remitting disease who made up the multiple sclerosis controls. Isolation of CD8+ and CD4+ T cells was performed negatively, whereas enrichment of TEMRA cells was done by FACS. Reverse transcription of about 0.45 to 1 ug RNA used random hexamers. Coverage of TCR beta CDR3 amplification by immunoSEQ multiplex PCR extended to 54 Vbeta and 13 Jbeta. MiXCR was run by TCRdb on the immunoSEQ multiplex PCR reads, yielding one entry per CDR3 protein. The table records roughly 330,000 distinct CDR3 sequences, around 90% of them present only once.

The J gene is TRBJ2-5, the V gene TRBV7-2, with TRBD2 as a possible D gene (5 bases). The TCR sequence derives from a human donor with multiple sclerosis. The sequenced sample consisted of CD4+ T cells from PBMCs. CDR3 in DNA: TGTGCCAGCAGCCCTAGCCCCGGAATAGAGACCCAGTACTTC. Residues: CASSPSPGIETQYF.